This T cell receptor (beta chain) stems from a study of T cell responses to AZD1222 COVID-19 vaccine. Study-wide findings and caveats: Reports indicate that nearly half of spike-specific TCRs are directed at unmutated variant regions. Clonal diversity may have been underestimated, and the donors were mostly white British, with more females than males. Researchers took repertoire samples only after the peak T cell response had come.

Clones were sequenced by immunoSEQ multiplex PCR, and TCRdb holds only the in-frame ones, with some missing. Of 130,000 to 150,000 clones listed, under 95% are singletons. With regard to this clone: Its antigen is undetermined.

Trimming removed 8 bases from V and 9 bases from J; junction bases left unmatched: 8. The CDR3 sequence is 14 residues long. Looked up from germline, CDR1 is LNHDA and CDR2 is SQIVND (reference sequence). The clonotype comes from an adult in good health. The source was peripheral blood, collected on day 0 of AZD1222 vaccination. The chain has TRBV19 and TRBJ2-1; 12 bases line up with TRBD2. As DNA, the CDR3 is TGTGCCAGTTCCGGACTAGCGGGATGGCCTGAGCAGTTCTTC. Its protein is CASSGLAGWPEQFF.